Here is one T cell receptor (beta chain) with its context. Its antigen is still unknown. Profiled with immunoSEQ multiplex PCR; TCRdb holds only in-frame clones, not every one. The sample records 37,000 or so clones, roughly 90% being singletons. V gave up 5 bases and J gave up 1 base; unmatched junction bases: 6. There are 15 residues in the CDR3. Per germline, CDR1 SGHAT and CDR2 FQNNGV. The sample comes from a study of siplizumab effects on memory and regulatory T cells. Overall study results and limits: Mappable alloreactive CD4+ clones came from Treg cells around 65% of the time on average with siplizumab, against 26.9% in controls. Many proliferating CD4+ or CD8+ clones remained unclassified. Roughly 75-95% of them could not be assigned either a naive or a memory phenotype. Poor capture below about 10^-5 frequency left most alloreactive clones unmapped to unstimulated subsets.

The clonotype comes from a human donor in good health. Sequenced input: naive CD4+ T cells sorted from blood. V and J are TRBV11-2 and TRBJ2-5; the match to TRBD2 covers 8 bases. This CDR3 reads CASSLGRGVQETQYF. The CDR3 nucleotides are TGTGCCAGCAGCCTCGGGCGGGGGGTCCAAGAGACCCAGTACTTC.